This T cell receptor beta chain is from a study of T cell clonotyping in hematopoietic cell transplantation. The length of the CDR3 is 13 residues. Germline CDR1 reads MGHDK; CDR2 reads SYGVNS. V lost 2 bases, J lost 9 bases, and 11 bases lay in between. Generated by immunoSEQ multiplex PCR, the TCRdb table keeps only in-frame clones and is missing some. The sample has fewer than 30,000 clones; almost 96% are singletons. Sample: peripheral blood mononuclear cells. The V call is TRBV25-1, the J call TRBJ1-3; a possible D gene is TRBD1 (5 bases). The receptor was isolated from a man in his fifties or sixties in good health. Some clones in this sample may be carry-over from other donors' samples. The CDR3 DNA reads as TGTGCCAGCAGTGAACTGACAGTAAGCACCATATATTTT. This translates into CASSELTVSTIYF. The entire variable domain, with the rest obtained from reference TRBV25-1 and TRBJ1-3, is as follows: EADIYQTPRYLVIGTGKKITLECSQTMGHDKMYWYQQDPGMELHLIHYSYGVNSTEKGDLSSESTVSRIRTEHFPLTLESARPSHTSQYLCASSELTVSTIYFGEGSWLTVV.